The 23 T cell receptor beta chains listed next were all sequenced from one sample in a study of blood T cell repertoires in COVID-19 (dated by TCRdb to about 2020). Library construction relied on the immunoSEQ multiplex PCR assay. TCRdb took over this immuneACCESS table, retaining in-frame rearrangements with V and J assigned. Such tables are incomplete; in checked studies, under half of the missing clones stem from an unresolved V gene, and the remainder is unexplained. Counted in this sample were 100,000 or so clones; approximately 79% of them appeared once. The ten largest clones represent roughly 19% of the sample. Sequencing was performed on peripheral blood. Receptors were obtained from an older man with active or convalescent COVID-19.

This clone was observed a single time. The J gene is TRBJ1-2, the V gene TRBV29-1; D may be TRBD1 (6 bases). Germline V CDR1 and CDR2: SQVTM, ANQGSEA. This CDR3 is built from 13 residues. V was pared by 1 base and J by 7 bases, with 13 bases between. CDR3 sequence (DNA): TGCAGCGTTGAAGGGGGGCGGGTGAGTGGCTACACCTTC. This translates into CSVEGGRVSGYTF.

This chain links TRBV30 with TRBJ1-4; maybe TRBD1 (5 bases). Germline loops: CDR1 GTSNPN, CDR2 SVGIG (reference sequence). This CDR3 region has 11 residues. V lost 5 bases to trimming and J lost 7 bases, with 8 bases between them. The CDR3 reads CAWAGVEKLFF. CDR3 DNA sequence: TGTGCCTGGGCGGGGGTTGAAAAACTGTTTTTT.

V and J are TRBV20-1 and TRBJ1-1; D remains unclear. The CDR3 sequence is 11 residues long. The germline V and J ends were trimmed by 0 bases and 11 bases, with 10 bases remaining between them. Germline assignment: CDR1 DFQATT and CDR2 SNEGSKA (reference sequence). The CDR3: CSARDLLQAFF. The CDR3 DNA reads as TGCAGTGCTAGAGATCTTCTCCAGGCTTTCTTT.

The CDR3 here is CASSPGGGKNYGYTF. The CDR3 nucleotides are TGTGCCAGCAGCCCGGGGGGGGGCAAGAACTATGGCTACACCTTC. The genes are TRBV7-2 and TRBJ1-2; weak D call: TRBD1 (6 bases). This CDR3 spans 15 amino acids. Germline V CDR1 and CDR2: SGHTA, FQGNSA. Deletions cut 5 bases from V and 2 bases from J, with 15 bases between.

CDR3 DNA sequence: TGTGCCTGGAGTAGGACAGGATATAATTCACCCCTCCACTTT. Amino acid sequence: CAWSRTGYNSPLHF. V is TRBV30 and J is TRBJ1-6, with 7 bases matching TRBD1. Unmatched junction bases numbered 2, after V lost 2 bases and J lost 4 bases. Germline CDR1 GTSNPN, CDR2 SVGIG (reference sequence). The CDR3 contains 14 residues.

This sequence joins TRBV18 and TRBJ1-5; a possible D gene is TRBD1 (6 bases). Germline V gene sequence: CDR1 KGHSH, CDR2 LQKENI. Between the trimmed V and J ends, which lost 0 bases and 7 bases, there was a span of 13 bases. The CDR3 runs to 15 residues. CDR3 protein: CASSPPDNRVQPQHF. The CDR3 nucleotides are TGTGCCAGCTCACCACCCGACAACAGGGTACAGCCCCAGCATTTT.

The J gene is TRBJ1-2, the V gene TRBV18; D may be TRBD1 (6 bases). Germline CDR1 is KGHSH and CDR2 is LQKENI. Trimming cost V 1 base and J 6 bases, with 18 bases left between them. The length of the CDR3 is 16 residues. CDR3 in DNA: TGTGCCAGCTCACCACTAGGGGGGGGCGGCGTAGATGGCTACACCTTC. Its translation: CASSPLGGGGVDGYTF.

This clone is a singleton in its sample. The chain uses TRBV2 and TRBJ1-2, with 8 bases that match TRBD1. This CDR3 spans 15 amino acids. Per the germline V gene, CDR1 is SNHLY and CDR2 is FYNNEI. V lost 7 bases and J lost 4; bases outside the gene matches: 11. The CDR3 DNA sequence: TGTGCCAGCACTCTCCTGGACAGGGCGATCTATGGCTACACCTTC. Encoded protein: CASTLLDRAIYGYTF.

This clone was seen a single time. In DNA, the CDR3 is TGTGCCTGGAGCCCGGGACTAGGGGATGATACGCAGTATTTT. Protein: CAWSPGLGDDTQYF. V gene TRBV30 combines with J gene TRBJ2-3; 8 positions agree with TRBD2. In germline, CDR1 is GTSNPN, CDR2 SVGIG (reference sequence). There are 14 residues in the CDR3. Trimming removed 3 bases from V and 6 bases from J; junction bases left unmatched: 8.

J is TRBJ2-1 and V is TRBV2; TRBD2 matches at 7 bases. This CDR3 spans 16 amino acids. V was pared by 2 bases and J by 6 bases, with 10 bases of the junction left unmatched. Germline V lookup: CDR1 SNHLY, CDR2 FYNNEI. The CDR3 region is CASSENRLAVSNEQFF. The CDR3 DNA reads as TGTGCCAGCAGTGAAAATCGGCTAGCGGTTTCCAATGAGCAGTTCTTC. Full variable domain (remainder filled in from reference TRBV2 and TRBJ2-1): EPEVTQTPSHQVTQMGQEVILRCVPISNHLYFYWYRQILGQKVEFLVSFYNNEISEKSEIFDDQFSVERPDGSNFTLKIRSTKLEDSAMYFCASSENRLAVSNEQFFGPGTRLTVL.

In nucleotides, the CDR3 is TGTGCCAGCATATCGGCAGGGGGCCAATACGAGCAGTACTTC. Translation: CASISAGGQYEQYF. This chain connects TRBV6-5 to TRBJ2-7, with TRBD1 identical over 8 bases. The CDR3 is made up of 14 amino acids. Looked up from germline, CDR1 is MNHEY and CDR2 is SVGAGI. The V and J ends lost 7 bases and 4 bases, in that order; junction bases with no gene match: 9.

The rearrangement links TRBV4-2 to TRBJ2-3; 11 positions agree with TRBD2. Germline CDR1 LGHNA, CDR2 YNFKEQ. The CDR3 has 15 amino acids. The ends lost 2 bases at V and 6 bases at J; junction bases unmatched: 4. This CDR3 is CASSQHSGGDDTQYF. The CDR3 DNA sequence: TGTGCCAGCAGCCAACATAGCGGGGGGGACGATACGCAGTATTTT.

J is TRBJ2-1 and V is TRBV9, with 13 nucleotides matching TRBD2. Germline CDR1 and CDR2: SGDLS and YYNGEE. This CDR3 has 15 residues. Trimming at V came to 0 bases and at J to 8 bases, leaving 2 bases not matched to a gene. In nucleotides, the CDR3 is TGTGCCAGCAGCGTAGGGACTAGCGGGGGATATGAGCAGTTCTTC. It yields the protein CASSVGTSGGYEQFF.

This chain links TRBV9 with TRBJ1-1; 7 bases align to TRBD1. Germline CDR1 reads SGDLS; CDR2 reads YYNGEE. The junction had 10 bases not matched to a gene; V was cut back by 4 bases and J by 4 bases. The CDR3 consists of 15 residues. The CDR3 loop is CASSSRQGATTEAFF. The CDR3 DNA is TGTGCCAGCAGCTCCCGACAGGGAGCAACCACTGAAGCTTTCTTT. The full variable domain, rest sourced from reference TRBV9 and TRBJ1-1, is DSGVTQTPKHLITATGQRVTLRCSPRSGDLSVYWYQQSLDQGLQFLIQYYNGEERAKGNILERFSAQQFPDLHSELNLSSLELGDSALYFCASSSRQGATTEAFFGQGTRLTVV.

This clone was seen just once. This chain links TRBV19 with TRBJ2-4; 12 bases line up with TRBD2. The CDR3 is 18 amino acids. Unmatched junction bases numbered 11, after V lost 5 bases and J lost 3 bases. Germline V gene data show CDR1 as LNHDA and CDR2 as SQIVND (reference sequence). CDR3 in DNA: TGTGCCAGTAGTCCTCCTTTGACTAGCGGGGGAGTCAAAAACATTCAGTACTTC. It is translated as CASSPPLTSGGVKNIQYF. Full variable domain (outside the CDR3, taken from reference TRBV19 and TRBJ2-4): DGGITQSPKYLFRKEGQNVTLSCEQNLNHDAMYWYRQDPGQGLRLIYYSQIVNDFQKGDIAEGYSVSREKKESFPLTVTSAQKNPTAFYLCASSPPLTSGGVKNIQYFGAGTRLSVL.

J is TRBJ2-7 and V is TRBV15; 8 nucleotides align to TRBD1. Germline V gene data show CDR1 as LNHNV and CDR2 as YYDKDF (reference sequence). The trim removed 0 bases at V and 3 bases at J, leaving 4 bases unmatched. The CDR3 runs to 15 residues. The CDR3 region is CATSRDRGLGYEQYF. The CDR3 region has the DNA TGTGCCACCAGCAGAGACAGGGGGCTAGGCTACGAGCAGTACTTC.

V and J are TRBV7-8 and TRBJ2-1; 11 nucleotides agree with TRBD2. Germline values: CDR1 SGHVS, CDR2 FQNEAQ. The CDR3 runs to 15 residues. The V gene end was trimmed by 6 bases and the J gene end by 10 bases; junction bases not matched to a gene: 11. CDR3: CASREGLAEVGEQFF. In nucleotides, the CDR3 is TGTGCCAGCAGGGAGGGACTAGCGGAGGTAGGGGAGCAGTTCTTC.

The rearrangement links TRBV6-5 to TRBJ2-7, with D tentatively TRBD1 (5 bases). The length of the CDR3 is 13 residues. Trimming removed 5 bases at V and 3 bases at J, with 11 bases between. Germline lookup yields CDR1 MNHEY and CDR2 SVGAGI. CDR3 bases: TGTGCCAGCAGTCCCAGGGTTTACTACGAGCAGTACTTC. Protein: CASSPRVYYEQYF.

This rearrangement joins TRBV3-1 (or the pseudogene TRBV3-2) to TRBJ2-7, with 10 bases matching TRBD1. V shed 5 bases, J shed 5 bases, and the junction held 9 bases outside the gene matches. CDR3 length equals 15 residues. Germline CDR1 is LGHDT and CDR2 is YNNKEL (reference sequence). The CDR3 loop is CASSFDRGHVDEQYF. The CDR3 nucleotides are TGTGCCAGCAGCTTTGACAGGGGGCACGTCGACGAGCAGTACTTC.

The rearrangement joins TRBV21-1 to TRBJ2-3; TRBD1 reflects the table's D call only, with no check against the DNA. TRBV21-1 is a documented pseudogene. There are 14 residues in the CDR3. CDR3 DNA: TGTGCCAGCACAGGGACAGACAGCACAGATACGCAGTATTTT. Amino acids: CASTGTDSTDTQYF.

This clone has a handful of counts. The chain couples TRBV30 to TRBJ1-2; 9 positions agree with TRBD1. Germline V gene lookup returns CDR1 GTSNPN and CDR2 SVGIG (reference sequence). V was clipped by 2 bases and J by 6 bases; unmatched bases: 10. The CDR3 runs to 15 residues. CDR3 sequence reads: CAWSPPGQGWDGYTF. CDR3 bases: TGTGCCTGGAGTCCACCGGGACAGGGATGGGATGGCTACACCTTC.

The chain uses TRBV19 and TRBJ2-7; a possible D gene is TRBD1 (6 bases). Germline-derived CDR1 and CDR2 are LNHDA and SQIVND (reference sequence). CDR3 size: 19 residues. V lost 0 bases, J lost 3 bases, and 24 bases lay in between. For the CDR3, the DNA is TGTGCCAGTAGTATAGATGCCGGCTCCAACACAGGGCGGGTCTACGAGCAGTACTTC. It specifies CASSIDAGSNTGRVYEQYF.

Points on this clone: The sample carries other DNA sequences with the same CDR3. The V gene is TRBV5-1, the J gene TRBJ2-2, with 7 bases fitting TRBD2. Germline values: CDR1 SGHRS, CDR2 YFSETQ. Trimming cost V 0 bases and J 0 bases; bases outside gene matches: 2. CDR3 length: 16 amino acids. CDR3: CASSLVAGANTGELFF. In DNA form, the CDR3 reads TGCGCCAGCAGCTTGGTTGCGGGGGCGAACACCGGGGAGCTGTTTTTT.